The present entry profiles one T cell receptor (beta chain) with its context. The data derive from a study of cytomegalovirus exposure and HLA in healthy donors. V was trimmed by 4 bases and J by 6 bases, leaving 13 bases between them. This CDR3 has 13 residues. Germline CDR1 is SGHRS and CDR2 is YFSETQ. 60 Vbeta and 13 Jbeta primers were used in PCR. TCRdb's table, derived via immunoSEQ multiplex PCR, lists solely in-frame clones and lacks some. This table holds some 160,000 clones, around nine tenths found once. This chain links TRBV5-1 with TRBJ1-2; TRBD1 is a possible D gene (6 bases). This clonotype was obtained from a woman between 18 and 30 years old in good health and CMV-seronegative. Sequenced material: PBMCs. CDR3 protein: CASSPTGIHGYTF. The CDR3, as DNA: TGCGCCAGCAGCCCTACAGGGATCCATGGCTACACCTTC.